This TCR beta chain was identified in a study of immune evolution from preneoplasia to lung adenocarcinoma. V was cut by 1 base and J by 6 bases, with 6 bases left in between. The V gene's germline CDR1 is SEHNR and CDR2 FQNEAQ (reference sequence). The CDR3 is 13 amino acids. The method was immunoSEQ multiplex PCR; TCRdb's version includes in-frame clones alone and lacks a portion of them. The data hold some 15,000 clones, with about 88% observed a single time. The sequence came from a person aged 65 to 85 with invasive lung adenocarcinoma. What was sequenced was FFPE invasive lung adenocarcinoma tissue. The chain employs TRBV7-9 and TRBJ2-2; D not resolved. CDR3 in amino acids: CASSLGGAGELFF. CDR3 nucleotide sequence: TGTGCCAGCAGCTTAGGTGGGGCCGGGGAGCTGTTTTTT. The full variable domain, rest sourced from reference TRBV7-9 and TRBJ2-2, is DTGVSQNPRHKITKRGQNVTFRCDPISEHNRLYWYRQTLGQGPEFLTYFQNEAQLEKSRLLSDRFSAERPKGSFSTLEIQRTEQGDSAMYLCASSLGGAGELFFGEGSRLTVL.